This T cell receptor beta chain was documented in a study of a mutant IDH1 vaccine in newly diagnosed glioma. Study details: During weeks 1, 3, 5, 7, 11, 15, 19 and 23, patients received eight vaccinations. The earlier regimen, radiotherapy, temozolomide, or both, was most often both.

Looked up from germline, CDR1 is LNHDA and CDR2 is SQIVND (reference sequence). Trimming took 7 bases from V and 7 from J, leaving 19 bases between them. CDR3 size: 14 residues. Sample time point: week 11, during vaccination. Vaccination comprised doses that each held 300 ug of mutant IDH1 20-mer peptide, plus topical imiquimod. Worth noting for this clone: Its antigen is undetermined.

Repertoires were generated with immunoSEQ multiplex PCR, while TCRdb's copy carries only in-frame clones and drops some. This repertoire shows fewer than 75,000 clones, about 88% found once; its top ten account for 8.5% to 9.5%. The clonotype was recovered from a woman in her forties or fifties with glioma. This sequence joins TRBV19 and TRBJ1-2; D may be TRBD1 (5 bases). The specimen comprised PBMCs, sampled from a glioma patient whose treatment included an IDH1 peptide vaccine. The CDR3 loop is CASTDPTGVGGYTF. CDR3 nucleotide sequence: TGTGCCAGTACCGACCCCACGGGGGTGGGTGGCTACACCTTC.